This TCR beta chain was documented in a study of early T cells in non-severe SARS-CoV-2 infection. Study-level information: Sequencing used unsorted whole-blood bulk RNA, so chains lack pairing.

Separate cDNA molecules each had unique molecular identifiers attached to them. TCRdb reprocessed the 5' RACE reads with MiXCR, giving one entry per CDR3 protein. The sample carries approximately 110,000 distinct CDR3 sequences, about 15% recorded once. The CDR3 sequence is 14 residues long. The ends were cut back, 9 bases at V and 3 bases at J, with 15 bases in the middle. The germline gives CDR1 SGHTA, CDR2 FQGTGA. This clonotype was seen a few times. As yet, its antigen is unknown. Study-level results: Reliance on VDJdb matching favored anti-spike CD8 responses; private and CD4 specificities were missed.

This clonotype was obtained from an adult who was a healthcare worker with PCR-confirmed SARS-CoV-2 infection or an uninfected control (not recorded which). This chain connects TRBV7-3 to TRBJ1-5, with D possibly TRBD1 on 5 matching bases. Material: whole blood. The CDR3, as DNA: TGTGCCAGAGACCGGGACGGATACAATCAGCCCCAGCATTTT. As protein: CARDRDGYNQPQHF.